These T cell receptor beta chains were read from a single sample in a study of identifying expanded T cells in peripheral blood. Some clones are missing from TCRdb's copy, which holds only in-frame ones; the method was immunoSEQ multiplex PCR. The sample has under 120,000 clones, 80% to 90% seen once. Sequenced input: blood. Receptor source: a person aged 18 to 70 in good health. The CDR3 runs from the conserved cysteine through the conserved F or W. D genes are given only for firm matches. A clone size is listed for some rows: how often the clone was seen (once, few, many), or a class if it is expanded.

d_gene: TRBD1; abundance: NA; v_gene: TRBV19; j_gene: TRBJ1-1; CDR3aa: CASSIETGRTEAFF; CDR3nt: TGTGCCAGTAGTATCGAGACAGGGAGGACTGAAGCTTTCTTT
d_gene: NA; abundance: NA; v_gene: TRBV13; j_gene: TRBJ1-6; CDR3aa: CASSLGHLRGEGNSPLHF; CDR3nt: TGTGCCAGCAGCTTAGGCCATCTAAGGGGAGAGGGGAATTCACCCCTCCACTTT
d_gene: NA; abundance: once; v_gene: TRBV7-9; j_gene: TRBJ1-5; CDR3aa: CASSFSNQPQHF; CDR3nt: TGTGCCAGCAGCTTCAGCAATCAGCCCCAGCATTTT
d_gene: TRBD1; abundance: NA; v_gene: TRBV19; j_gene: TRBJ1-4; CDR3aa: CASSPSWGQVREKLFF; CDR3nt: TGTGCCAGTAGTCCGAGTTGGGGACAGGTTAGGGAAAAACTGTTTTTT
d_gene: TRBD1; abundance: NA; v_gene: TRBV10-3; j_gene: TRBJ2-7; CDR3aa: CAISTGASYEQYF; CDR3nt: TGTGCCATCAGCACAGGGGCATCCTACGAGCAGTACTTC
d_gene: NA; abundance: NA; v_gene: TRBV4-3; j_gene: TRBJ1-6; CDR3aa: CASSQDIGGNSPLHF; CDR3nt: TGCGCCAGCAGCCAAGATATCGGTGGGAATTCACCCCTCCACTTT
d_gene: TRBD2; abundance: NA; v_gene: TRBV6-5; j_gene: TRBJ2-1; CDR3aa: CASTMTSGGYNEQFF; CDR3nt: TGTGCCAGCACCATGACTAGCGGGGGGTACAATGAGCAGTTCTTC
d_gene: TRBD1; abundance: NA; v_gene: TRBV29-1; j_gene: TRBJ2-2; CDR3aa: CSAFGQANTGELFF; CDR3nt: TGCAGCGCCTTCGGACAGGCTAACACCGGGGAGCTGTTTTTT
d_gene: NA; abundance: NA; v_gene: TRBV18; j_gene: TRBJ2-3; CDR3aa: CASSPRGGSTDTQYF; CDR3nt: TGTGCCAGCTCACCAAGGGGCGGGAGCACAGATACGCAGTATTTT
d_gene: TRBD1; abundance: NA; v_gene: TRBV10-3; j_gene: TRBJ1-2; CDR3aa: CATGTDYGYTF; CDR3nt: TGTGCCACCGGGACAGACTATGGCTACACCTTC
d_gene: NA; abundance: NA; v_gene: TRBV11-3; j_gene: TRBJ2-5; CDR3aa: CASSQSGQAETQYF; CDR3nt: TGTGCCAGCAGCCAGTCCGGGCAGGCGGAGACCCAGTACTTC
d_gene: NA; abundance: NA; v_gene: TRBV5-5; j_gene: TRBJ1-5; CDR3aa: CASSLEPVDNQPQHF; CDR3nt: TGTGCCAGCAGCTTGGAACCCGTGGACAATCAGCCCCAGCATTTT
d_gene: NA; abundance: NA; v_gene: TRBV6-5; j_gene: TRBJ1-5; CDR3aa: CASSYSVASNQPQHF; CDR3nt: TGTGCCAGCAGTTACTCGGTTGCCTCCAATCAGCCCCAGCATTTT
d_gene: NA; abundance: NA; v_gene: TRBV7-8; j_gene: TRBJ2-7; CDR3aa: CASSVRGDRSSYEQYF; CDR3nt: TGTGCCAGCAGCGTACGGGGGGACAGGAGCTCCTACGAGCAGTACTTC
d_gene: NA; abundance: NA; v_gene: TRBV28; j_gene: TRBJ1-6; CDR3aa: CASNREYNSPLHF; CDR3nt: TGTGCCAGTAACAGGGAGTATAATTCACCCCTCCACTTT
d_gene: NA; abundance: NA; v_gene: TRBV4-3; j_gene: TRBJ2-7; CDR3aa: CASSQEWGGGTYEQYF; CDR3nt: TGCGCCAGCAGCCAAGAATGGGGAGGCGGGACCTACGAGCAGTACTTC
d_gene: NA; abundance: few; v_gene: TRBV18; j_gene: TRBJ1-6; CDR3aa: CASIQGPGYNSPLHF; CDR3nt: TGTGCCAGCATACAGGGCCCTGGATATAATTCACCCCTCCACTTT
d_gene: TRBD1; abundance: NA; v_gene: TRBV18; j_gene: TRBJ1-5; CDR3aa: CASSHGTGDSNQPQHF; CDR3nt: TGTGCCAGCTCACATGGGACAGGGGATTCCAATCAGCCCCAGCATTTT
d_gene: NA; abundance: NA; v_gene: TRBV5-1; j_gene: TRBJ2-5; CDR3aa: CASSFVSWAGPFEETQYF; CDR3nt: TGCGCCAGCAGCTTCGTGTCCTGGGCGGGACCCTTCGAAGAGACCCAGTACTTC
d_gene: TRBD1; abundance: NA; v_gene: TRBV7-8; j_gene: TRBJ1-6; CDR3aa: CASSLARDRGRVSLHF; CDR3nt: TGTGCCAGCAGCTTAGCGAGGGACAGGGGTAGGGTATCCCTCCACTTT
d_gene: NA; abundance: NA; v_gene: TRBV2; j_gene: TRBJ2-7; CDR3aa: CASGRVFIYEQYF; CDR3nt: TGTGCCAGCGGGAGAGTGTTCATCTACGAGCAGTACTTC
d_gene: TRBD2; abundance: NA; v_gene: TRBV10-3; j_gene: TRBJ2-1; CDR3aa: CAISEGLAGDNEQFF; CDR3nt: TGTGCCATCAGTGAGGGGCTAGCGGGGGACAATGAGCAGTTCTTC
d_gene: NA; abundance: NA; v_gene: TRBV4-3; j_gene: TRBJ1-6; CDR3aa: CASSQDPSDSNSPLHF; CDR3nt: TGCGCCAGCAGCCAAGATCCGTCGGACAGTAATTCACCCCTCCACTTT
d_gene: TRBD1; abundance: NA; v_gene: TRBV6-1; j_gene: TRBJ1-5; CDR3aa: CASSARGTDNNQPQHF; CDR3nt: TGTGCCAGCAGTGCAAGAGGGACAGATAACAATCAGCCCCAGCATTTT
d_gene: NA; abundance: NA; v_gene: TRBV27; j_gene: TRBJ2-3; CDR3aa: CASSLGLAWTDTQYF; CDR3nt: TGTGCCAGCAGTTTGGGGCTAGCTTGGACAGATACGCAGTATTTT
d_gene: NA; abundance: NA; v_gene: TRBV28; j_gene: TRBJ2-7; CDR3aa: CASSPGTEASYEQYF; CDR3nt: TGTGCCAGCAGTCCCGGGACGGAAGCCTCCTACGAGCAGTACTTC
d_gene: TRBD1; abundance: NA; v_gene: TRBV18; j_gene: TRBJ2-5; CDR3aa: CASSPGTAEETQYF; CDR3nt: TGTGCCAGCTCCCCAGGGACAGCCGAAGAGACCCAGTACTTC
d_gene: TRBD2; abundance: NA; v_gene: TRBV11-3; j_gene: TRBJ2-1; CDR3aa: CASSRGASGIYEQFF; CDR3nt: TGTGCCAGCAGCCGTGGGGCTAGCGGGATATATGAGCAGTTCTTC